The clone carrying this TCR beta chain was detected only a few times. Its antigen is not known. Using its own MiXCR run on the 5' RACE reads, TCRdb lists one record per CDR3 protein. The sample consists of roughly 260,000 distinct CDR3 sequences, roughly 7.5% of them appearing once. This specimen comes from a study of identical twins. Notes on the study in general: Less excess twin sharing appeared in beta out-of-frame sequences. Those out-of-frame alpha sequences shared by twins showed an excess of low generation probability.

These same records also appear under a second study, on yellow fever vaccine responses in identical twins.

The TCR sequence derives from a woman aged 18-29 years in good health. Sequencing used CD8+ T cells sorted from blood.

The CDR3 bases are TGTGCCAGCAGTTCCGCAGGGGGAAGGTGGACTGAAGCTTTCTTT. Translation gives CASSSAGGRWTEAFF. The chain joins TRBV12-3 or TRBV12-4 to TRBJ1-1; 7 nucleotides align to TRBD1. The CDR3 is made up of 15 amino acids. The V gene end was trimmed by 4 bases and the J gene end by 5 bases; junction bases not matched to a gene: 10.